The 23 T cell receptor beta chains below come from one sample, sequenced in a study of regulatory T cells in long-lasting Graves disease. According to the study, TCR beta libraries were built with iRepertoire HTBI primers and CDR3-region Arm-PCR. TCRdb fed the multiplex PCR reads into MiXCR, producing one record per CDR3 protein. Found here are more than 350,000 distinct CDR3 sequences, around 14% of them singletons; the top ten hold approximately 15%. Time point specified: newly diagnosed GD, antithyroid drugs for less than 3 months. RNA isolated from PBMCs was used to make the TCR library. The data also belong to a second study, concerning T cells in Graves' hyperthyroidism and ophthalmopathy.

Sequenced material: peripheral blood mononuclear cells (PBMCs), taken at new diagnosis, from a patient treated with antithyroid drugs. The receptors stem from a woman in her 30s with Graves disease.

V usage is TRBV20-1 and J usage is TRBJ1-2; no clear D gene. Germline V gene sequence: CDR1 DFQATT, CDR2 SNEGSKA (reference sequence). The CDR3 consists of 12 residues. V shed 0 bases and J shed 0 bases, with 2 bases lying between them. The CDR3 DNA is TGCAGTGCTAGAGAATCTAACTATGGCTACACCTTC. Amino acid sequence: CSARESNYGYTF.

This clonotype was detected many times. This chain links TRBV6-1 with TRBJ2-5, with a tentative D call TRBD1 (6 bases). V lost 3 bases and J lost 4, with 21 bases in between. Germline assignment: CDR1 MNHNS and CDR2 SASEGT. The CDR3 runs to 17 residues. The CDR3 protein is CASSDSQGTKRGETQYF. For the CDR3, the DNA is TGTGCCAGCAGTGACAGCCAGGGGACCAAAAGGGGAGAGACCCAGTACTTC.

As for this clonotype: One junction end does not reproduce the germline sequence, and a read error may be involved. The genes are TRBV10-3 and TRBJ2-1; D may be TRBD1 (6 bases). There are 13 residues in the CDR3. Per the germline V gene, CDR1 is ENHRY and CDR2 is SYGVKD. The CDR3 nucleotides read TGTGCCATCACTGGGGACATATACAATGAGCAGTTCTTT. As protein: CAITGDIYNEQFF.

The chain recombines TRBV11-3 with TRBJ2-3; D uncertain. The CDR3 has 12 residues. Germline V CDR1 and CDR2: SGHNT, YENEEA. V dropped 8 bases and J dropped 8 bases, with 14 bases sitting between them. The CDR3 bases are TGTGCCAGCGCCCCCCCTGGAGTTACGCAGTATTTT. Encoded protein: CASAPPGVTQYF.

This clonotype was seen many times. V usage is TRBV15 and J usage is TRBJ2-3; 10 nucleotides agree with TRBD2. CDR3 size: 17 residues. Trimming removed 1 base from V and 2 bases from J; junction bases left unmatched: 6. Germline CDR1 LNHNV, CDR2 YYDKDF (reference sequence). The CDR3 DNA sequence: TGTGCCACCAGCAGAGTCCTAGCGGGAGCCTTCACAGATACGCAGTATTTT. As protein: CATSRVLAGAFTDTQYF.

The rearrangement uses TRBV30 and TRBJ2-3, with 8 bases identical to TRBD2. Germline lookup yields CDR1 GTSNPN and CDR2 SVGIG (reference sequence). The CDR3 consists of 15 residues. Trimming cost V 2 bases and J 6 bases; bases outside gene matches: 10. The CDR3 region is CAWSHRGGGHDTQYF. The CDR3, as DNA: TGTGCCTGGAGTCACCGGGGGGGCGGCCACGATACGCAGTATTTT.

This clonotype turned up a few times. This chain connects TRBV6-5 to TRBJ2-3, with 7 bases matching TRBD2. The last part of the DNA fits TRBJ2-7 better; the J call may be wrong. Germline V gene lookup returns CDR1 MNHEY and CDR2 SVGAGI. The CDR3 is 17 residues long. CDR3 sequence (DNA): TGTGCCAGCAGTTACCGCGCGTTGGGGGGGGAAGCCCCGGAGCAGTACTTC. Protein: CASSYRALGGEAPEQYF.

This clonotype was observed a handful of times. V usage is TRBV7-2 and J usage is TRBJ2-7; no definite D call. V was pared by 5 bases and J by 0 bases, with 11 bases between. From germline, CDR1 is SGHTA and CDR2 FQGNSA. This CDR3 is 14 amino acids long. DNA for the CDR3: TGTGCCAGCAGCCAACAAGCTAGCTCCTACGAGCAGTACTTC. This encodes CASSQQASSYEQYF.

This clonotype was counted at least ten times. The chain recombines TRBV6-1 with TRBJ2-5; a weak D match, TRBD2 (5 bases). The V gene's germline CDR1 is MNHNS and CDR2 SASEGT. The CDR3 is 15 residues long. Deletions cut 6 bases from V and 2 bases from J, with 16 bases between. CDR3 amino acids: CASSPGERWQETQYF. The CDR3 DNA follows: TGTGCCAGCAGCCCCGGGGAACGGTGGCAAGAGACCCAGTACTTC.

V usage is TRBV13 and J usage is TRBJ2-3, with 11 bases identical to TRBD2. Germline V gene data show CDR1 as PRHDT and CDR2 as FYEKMQ (reference sequence). CDR3 length: 16 residues. V shed 6 bases, J shed 2 bases, and the junction held 7 bases outside the gene matches. The CDR3 protein is CASSLGTSGLTDTQYF. The CDR3 DNA sequence: TGTGCCAGCAGTCTAGGGACTAGCGGCCTCACAGATACGCAGTATTTT.

With respect to this clonotype: Compared with germline, one end of the junction differs, possibly owing to a read error. The chain employs TRBV5-1 and TRBJ1-2; D call uncertain. The CDR3 runs 15 residues. The germline gives CDR1 SGHRS, CDR2 YFSETQ. The CDR3 DNA follows: TGCGCCAGCAACTTGGATCGGCAGGCGATGGGGGGCTACACCTTC. Encoded protein: CASNLDRQAMGGYTF.

This clonotype was recorded a few times. This chain links TRBV5-4 with TRBJ1-1, with TRBD1 as a possible D gene (6 bases). This CDR3 has 16 residues. Germline lookup yields CDR1 SGHNT and CDR2 YYREEE (reference sequence). V lost 2 bases, J lost 1 base, and 15 bases lay in between. The CDR3 spells CASSFDRRISNTEAFF. The CDR3 DNA is TGTGCCAGCAGCTTTGACAGGAGAATTTCGAACACTGAAGCTTTCTTT.

This clonotype was counted many times. The chain employs TRBV11-2 and TRBJ2-5, with 10 positions matching TRBD2. CDR1 is SGHAT and CDR2 is FQNNGV in the germline V gene. The CDR3 sequence is 15 residues long. V shed 0 bases, J shed 7 bases, and the junction held 5 bases outside the gene matches. CDR3 sequence reads: CASSLEASGGPTQYF. As DNA, the CDR3 is TGTGCCAGCAGCTTAGAAGCTAGCGGGGGTCCGACCCAGTACTTC.

This clonotype was picked up many times. V gene TRBV6-5 combines with J gene TRBJ2-1; 12 bases match TRBD2. Germline V gene data show CDR1 as MNHEY and CDR2 as SVGAGI. The V gene end was trimmed by 2 bases and the J gene end by 0 bases; junction bases not matched to a gene: 5. The CDR3 runs 18 residues. The CDR3 DNA is TGTGCCAGCAGTTACGTCGGACTAGCGGGGAGCTCCTACAATGAGCAGTTCTTC. Its protein is CASSYVGLAGSSYNEQFF.

This clonotype appeared many times. V and J are TRBV5-1 and TRBJ1-5, with 8 bases fitting TRBD1. Germline V gene lookup returns CDR1 SGHRS and CDR2 YFSETQ. CDR3 length: 15 residues. The V and J ends lost 4 bases and 4 bases, in that order; junction bases with no gene match: 7. The CDR3 protein is CASSPGQGLNQPQHF. CDR3 in DNA: TGCGCCAGCAGCCCTGGACAGGGATTGAATCAGCCCCAGCATTTT.

J is TRBJ2-3 and V is TRBV6-9; D gene uncertain. The CDR3 covers 13 residues. V was pared by 4 bases and J by 2 bases, with 7 bases between. Per the germline V gene, CDR1 is MNHGY and CDR2 is SVAAGI. The CDR3 DNA is TGTGCCAGCAGTTCCCCGACCACAGATACGCAGTATTTT. It translates to CASSSPTTDTQYF.

This clonotype showed up many times. This chain uses TRBV12-5 with TRBJ2-3; D might be TRBD2 (6 bases). There are 13 residues in the CDR3. Trimming stripped 5 bases from V and 4 bases from J, with 10 bases between. CDR1 is LGHNT and CDR2 is FRNRAP in the germline V gene. CDR3 sequence: CASGPGGADTQYF. The CDR3 DNA reads as TGTGCTAGTGGTCCCGGAGGGGCAGATACGCAGTATTTT. The variable domain in full, completed from reference TRBV12-5 and TRBJ2-3, reads DARVTQTPRHKVTEMGQEVTMRCQPILGHNTVFWYRQTMMQGLELLAYFRNRAPLDDSGMPKDRFSAEMPDATLATLKIQPSEPRDSAVYFCASGPGGADTQYFGPGTRLTVL.

This clonotype was recorded many times. The V call is TRBV5-1, the J call TRBJ2-5; D uncertain. The length of the CDR3 is 16 residues. V gave up 4 bases and J gave up 2 bases, with 18 bases separating them. Germline V CDR1 and CDR2: SGHRS, YFSETQ. CDR3 sequence (DNA): TGCGCCAGCAGCGCCTCGGGTGAAGTTGGACAAGAGACCCAGTACTTC. Amino acid sequence: CASSASGEVGQETQYF.

This clonotype was found many times. The rearrangement uses TRBV6-1 and TRBJ2-3, with 7 bases that match TRBD2. The CDR3 length is 15 residues. The germline CDR1 and CDR2 sequences are MNHNS and SASEGT. V shed 3 bases, J shed 1 base, and the junction held 4 bases outside the gene matches. The CDR3: CASSEAAGGTDTQYF. The DNA for the CDR3 is TGTGCCAGCAGTGAGGCGGCGGGAGGCACAGATACGCAGTATTTT.

The V and J genes are TRBV10-2 and TRBJ2-2; D is unresolved. V lost 0 bases and J 5 bases, leaving 7 bases between the germline ends. The CDR3 is 14 amino acids. In germline, CDR1 is WSHSY, CDR2 SAAADI. The CDR3 reads CASSESSSTGELFF. The CDR3 DNA reads TGCGCCAGCAGTGAGTCCTCCTCGACCGGGGAGCTGTTTTTT.

This clonotype has at least ten counts. The chain employs TRBV29-1 and TRBJ1-2, with D perhaps matching TRBD1 (6 bases). The CDR3 contains 12 residues. V was shortened by 1 base and J by 6 bases, with 9 bases between the two germline ends. The germline gives CDR1 SQVTM, CDR2 ANQGSEA. DNA of the CDR3: TGCAGCGTTGAAGGACAGGACCATGGCTACACCTTC. Protein: CSVEGQDHGYTF.

This clonotype was counted at least ten times. The V and J genes are TRBV11-2 and TRBJ2-1; 10 bases align to TRBD1. CDR1 is SGHAT, CDR2 FQNNGV, per germline. The ends lost 5 bases at V and 3 bases at J; junction bases unmatched: 7. The CDR3 is 16 amino acids. The chain's CDR3 is CASSLTGTGDYNEQFF. The CDR3 DNA is TGTGCCAGCAGCCTAACGGGGACAGGGGACTACAATGAGCAGTTCTTC.

This clonotype has ten or more counts. The rearrangement joins TRBV3-1 to TRBJ1-1, with D uncertain. Trimming took off 5 bases at V and 11 bases at J, with 15 bases between the two ends. CDR1 is LGHDT and CDR2 is YNNKEL in the germline V gene (reference sequence). This CDR3 is built from 12 residues. The CDR3 loop is CASSSRADEAFF. The CDR3 DNA reads as TGTGCCAGCAGCTCCCGAGCGGACGAGGCTTTCTTT.